This T cell receptor (beta chain) was found in a study of PD-1 blockade in mismatch repair-deficient tumors. Notes on the study in general: All three positive peptides came from frameshift mutations, yielding 110 to 150 blood TCRs.

The sample's time point: roughly 10-day in vitro stimulation with candidate neoantigen peptide 6. The TCR-sequenced patients were a few responders to pembrolizumab. The repertoire was sequenced with immunoSEQ multiplex PCR; TCRdb's copy has only in-frame clones and lacks some. The sample holds about 14,000 clones, more than 85% seen once. From germline, CDR1 is SGDLS and CDR2 YYNGEE. The CDR3 covers 16 residues. V was clipped by 3 bases and J by 4 bases; unmatched bases: 6. As regards this clone: The antigen is undetermined.

The TCR comes from an adult with mismatch repair-deficient cancer. This sequence joins TRBV9 and TRBJ2-2, with 10 bases identical to TRBD2. This material consisted of cells cultured in vitro, taken from a patient treated with pembrolizumab. CDR3 in DNA: TGTGCCAGCAGCGCGCGGACTAGCGGAGCCACCGGGGAGCTGTTTTTT. This encodes CASSARTSGATGELFF.